This T cell receptor beta chain derives from a study of T cell responses to AZD1222 COVID-19 vaccine. General study results and limits: There were mostly white British donors and more females than males, and clonal diversity was possibly underestimated. Reports say nearly half of spike-specific TCRs go after unmutated variant regions. Spike-specific TCR depth and breadth grew after two AZD1222 doses.

TCRdb keeps only in-frame clones here, not all; method: immunoSEQ multiplex PCR. Among some 180,000 clones listed, 85% to 95% were seen once. This CDR3 is 16 amino acids long. Germline V CDR1 and CDR2: MNHNS, SASEGT. V lost 4 bases and J lost 4, with 19 bases in between. There are a few counts of this clone. Antigen specificity is unknown. The chain joins TRBV6-1 to TRBJ1-1, with D possibly matching TRBD1 (6 bases). The specimen comprised peripheral blood, sampled 28 days after the second dose of the MenACWY control vaccine. This sequence was found in an adult who received the MenACWY meningococcal vaccine as a control. The CDR3 DNA reads as TGTGCCAGCAGTGTTGGGGGCAGCCTAGCGGGCACTGAAGCTTTCTTT. As protein: CASSVGGSLAGTEAFF.